This entry features one TCR beta chain sequence. The CDR3 contains 13 residues. V lost 6 bases, J lost 5 bases, and 8 bases lay in between. CDR1 and CDR2 (germline): MRHNA, SNTAGT. Clones were read by immunoSEQ multiplex PCR, and TCRdb kept only the in-frame ones, dropping some. The repertoire holds roughly 140,000 clones, with approximately 85% as singletons. The data belong to a study of blood T cell repertoires in COVID-19. The chain employs TRBV6-4 and TRBJ1-6; D may be TRBD1 (6 bases). This clonotype originated in a woman aged 55-75 years with COVID-19, enrolled during active disease. What was sequenced was peripheral blood. CDR3 region: CASSPGDNSPLHF. The CDR3 DNA is TGTGCCAGCAGCCCAGGGGATAATTCACCCCTCCACTTT.